This is a list of T cell receptor beta chains from one sample in a study of cytomegalovirus exposure and HLA in healthy donors. Some clones are missing from TCRdb's copy, which holds only in-frame ones; the method was immunoSEQ multiplex PCR. This table holds some 90,000 clones, roughly 74% found once. Source material: PBMCs. These receptors all come from a woman aged 70-85 years in good health and CMV-seropositive. Both conserved end residues are part of each CDR3. Each record gives: clone size, D gene, V gene, J gene, CDR3 length, CDR3 protein, CDR3 DNA. A D gene is named only where the DNA matches it firmly. Only part of the rows carry a size: once, few, many, or a class if the clone is expanded.

clone size: .; D gene: TRBD1; V gene: TRBV6-5; J gene: TRBJ1-3; CDR3 length: 15; CDR3 protein: CASRTGTASGNTIYF; CDR3 DNA: TGTGCCAGCAGGACCGGGACAGCTTCTGGAAACACCATATATTTT
clone size: .; D gene: .; V gene: TRBV9; J gene: TRBJ2-7; CDR3 length: 14; CDR3 protein: CASSVGVGSYEQYF; CDR3 DNA: TGTGCCAGCAGCGTAGGGGTAGGGAGCTACGAGCAGTACTTC
clone size: .; D gene: TRBD2; V gene: TRBV28; J gene: TRBJ2-1; CDR3 length: 14; CDR3 protein: CASSLSGGKNEQFF; CDR3 DNA: TGTGCCAGCAGCCTTAGCGGGGGGAAGAATGAGCAGTTCTTC
clone size: .; D gene: .; V gene: TRBV5-1; J gene: TRBJ2-4; CDR3 length: 16; CDR3 protein: CASSLEGGATKNIQYF; CDR3 DNA: TGCGCCAGCAGCTTGGAGGGGGGGGCGACCAAAAACATTCAGTACTTC
clone size: .; D gene: TRBD1; V gene: TRBV18; J gene: TRBJ2-5; CDR3 length: 14; CDR3 protein: CASSPGQGSETQYF; CDR3 DNA: TGTGCCAGCTCACCGGGACAGGGATCAGAGACCCAGTACTTC
clone size: medium-sized; D gene: TRBD1; V gene: TRBV15; J gene: TRBJ1-2; CDR3 length: 14; CDR3 protein: CATSTRDRSYGYTF; CDR3 DNA: TGTGCCACCAGCACCCGGGACAGGAGCTATGGCTACACCTTC
clone size: .; D gene: TRBD1; V gene: TRBV6-6; J gene: TRBJ2-3; CDR3 length: 13; CDR3 protein: CASSRQGLDTQYF; CDR3 DNA: TGTGCCAGCAGTCGACAGGGGTTGGATACGCAGTATTTT
clone size: .; D gene: .; V gene: TRBV2; J gene: TRBJ2-1; CDR3 length: 12; CDR3 protein: CASSSISNEQFF; CDR3 DNA: TGTGCCAGCAGCAGTATCAGCAATGAGCAGTTCTTC
clone size: .; D gene: .; V gene: TRBV9; J gene: TRBJ1-6; CDR3 length: 15; CDR3 protein: CASSGGTTDNSPLHF; CDR3 DNA: TGTGCCAGCAGCGGAGGTACAACGGATAATTCACCCCTCCACTTT
clone size: .; D gene: .; V gene: TRBV4-3; J gene: TRBJ1-5; CDR3 length: 17; CDR3 protein: CASSQDTPVSGNQPQHF; CDR3 DNA: TGCGCCAGCAGCCAAGATACCCCTGTCTCGGGCAATCAGCCCCAGCATTTT
clone size: .; D gene: TRBD2; V gene: TRBV7-3; J gene: TRBJ2-1; CDR3 length: 15; CDR3 protein: CASSPATSGKDEQFF; CDR3 DNA: TGTGCCAGCAGCCCTGCTACTAGCGGGAAGGATGAGCAGTTCTTC
clone size: once; D gene: TRBD1; V gene: TRBV5-1; J gene: TRBJ2-7; CDR3 length: 14; CDR3 protein: CASSGTGGFYEQYF; CDR3 DNA: TGCGCCAGCAGCGGGACAGGGGGCTTCTACGAGCAGTACTTC
clone size: .; D gene: .; V gene: TRBV5-1; J gene: TRBJ1-1; CDR3 length: 13; CDR3 protein: CASSFFSNTEAFF; CDR3 DNA: TGCGCCAGCAGCTTCTTCTCCAACACTGAAGCTTTCTTT
clone size: .; D gene: .; V gene: TRBV7-9; J gene: TRBJ2-1; CDR3 length: 13; CDR3 protein: CASSARSGNEQFF; CDR3 DNA: TGTGCCAGCAGCGCCCGTAGTGGCAATGAGCAGTTCTTC
clone size: .; D gene: .; V gene: TRBV6-1; J gene: TRBJ1-6; CDR3 length: 14; CDR3 protein: CASSDRGQNSPLHF; CDR3 DNA: TGTGCCAGCAGTGACAGGGGCCAGAATTCACCCCTCCACTTT
clone size: .; D gene: .; V gene: TRBV28; J gene: TRBJ2-7; CDR3 length: 13; CDR3 protein: CASSLSGGGEQYF; CDR3 DNA: TGTGCCAGCAGTTTATCCGGGGGTGGCGAGCAGTACTTC